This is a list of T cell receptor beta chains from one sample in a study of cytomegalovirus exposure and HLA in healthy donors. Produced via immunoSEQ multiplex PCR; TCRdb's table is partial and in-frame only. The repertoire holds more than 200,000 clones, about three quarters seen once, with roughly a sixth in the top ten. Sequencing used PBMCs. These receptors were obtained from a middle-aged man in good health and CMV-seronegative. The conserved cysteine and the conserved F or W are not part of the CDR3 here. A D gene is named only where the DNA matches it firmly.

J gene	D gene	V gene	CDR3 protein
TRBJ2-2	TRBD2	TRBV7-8	ASSLGTSGSTGELF
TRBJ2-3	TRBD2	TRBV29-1	SVEKRGVTDTQY
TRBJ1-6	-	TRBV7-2	ASSLVGGGNSPLH
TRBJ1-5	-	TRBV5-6	ASSPGGGSNQPQH
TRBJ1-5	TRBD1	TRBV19	ASRKDRASNQPQH
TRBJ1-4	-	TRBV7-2	ASSLRPLAANEKLF
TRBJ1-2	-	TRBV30	AWMRDVGYGYT
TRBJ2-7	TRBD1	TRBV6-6	ASQGQDSYEQY
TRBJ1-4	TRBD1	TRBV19	ASSRSGQVEKLF
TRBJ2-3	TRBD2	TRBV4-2	ASSQEKAAGGPDTQY
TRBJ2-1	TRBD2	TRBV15	ATSGARAGGNNEQF
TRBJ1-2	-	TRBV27	ASSPRHPRDSVRGYT
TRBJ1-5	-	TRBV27	ASSSGVGNQPQH
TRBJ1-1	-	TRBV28	ASRPRGMNTEAF
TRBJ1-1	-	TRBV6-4	ASTQQGPNTEAF
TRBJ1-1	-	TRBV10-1	ASSSGLSNTEAF
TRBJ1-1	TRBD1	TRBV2	ATGQGGTEAF
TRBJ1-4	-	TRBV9	ASSVGQAGGEKLF
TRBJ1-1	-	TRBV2	ASSEGDNMNTEAF
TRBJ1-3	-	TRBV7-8	ASSLGGDESNTIY
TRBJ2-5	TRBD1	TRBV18	ASSPPARGLLETQY
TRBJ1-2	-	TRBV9	ASSVGGGPYGYT
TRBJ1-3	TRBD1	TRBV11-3	ASSLRGQGDSGNTIY
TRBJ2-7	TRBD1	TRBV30	AWAQGQAYEQY
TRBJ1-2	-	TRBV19	ASSTRDTYGYT
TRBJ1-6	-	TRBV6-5	ASRVMSSYNSPLH
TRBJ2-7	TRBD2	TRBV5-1	ASSRTSGSYEQY
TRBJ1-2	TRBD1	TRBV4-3	ASSPGTGASYGYT